This TCR beta chain was identified in a study of blood T cell repertoires in COVID-19. Background on the study: T cells, B-cell-depleted T cells, or PBMCs provided the cDNA or gDNA that served as material.

There are a few counts of this clone. The participants were between roughly 18 and 89 years old and came from 20 to 30 US areas. During the 2 weeks before they entered the study, exposed participants had met someone with a PCR-confirmed or clinician-diagnosed COVID-19 case. Data came from immunoSEQ multiplex PCR; TCRdb stores just in-frame clones and leaves some out. Here the sample spans hundreds of thousands of clones, over 85% being singletons. The sequence came from a woman in her forties or fifties who had been exposed to COVID-19. The specimen sequenced was PBMCs or T cells enriched from blood (not recorded which).

CDR3 nucleotide sequence: TGTGCCAGCCGTGGACAGGGGAACACCGGGGAGCTGTTTTTT. This gives the protein CASRGQGNTGELFF. The chain employs TRBV5-6 and TRBJ2-2; 8 nucleotides match TRBD1. The CDR3 is 14 amino acids. J lost 1 base, V lost 7 bases, and 3 bases had no gene match. Germline CDR1 reads SGHDT; CDR2 reads YYEEEE.